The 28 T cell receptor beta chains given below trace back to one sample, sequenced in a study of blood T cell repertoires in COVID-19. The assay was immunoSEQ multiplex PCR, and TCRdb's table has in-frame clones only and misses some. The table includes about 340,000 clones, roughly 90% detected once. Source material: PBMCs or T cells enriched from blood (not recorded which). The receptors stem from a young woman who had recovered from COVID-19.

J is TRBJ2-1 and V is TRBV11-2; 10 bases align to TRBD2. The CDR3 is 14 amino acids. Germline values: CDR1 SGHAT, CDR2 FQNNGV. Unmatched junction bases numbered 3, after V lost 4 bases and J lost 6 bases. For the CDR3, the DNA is TGTGCCAGCAGCTCACTAGCGGGGTTCAATGAGCAGTTCTTC. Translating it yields CASSSLAGFNEQFF.

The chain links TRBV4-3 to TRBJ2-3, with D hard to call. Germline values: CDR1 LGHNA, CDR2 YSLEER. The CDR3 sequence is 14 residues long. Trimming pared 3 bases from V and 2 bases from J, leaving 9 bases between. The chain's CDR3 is CASSHSELTDTQYF. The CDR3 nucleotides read TGCGCCAGCAGCCACAGCGAACTCACAGATACGCAGTATTTT.

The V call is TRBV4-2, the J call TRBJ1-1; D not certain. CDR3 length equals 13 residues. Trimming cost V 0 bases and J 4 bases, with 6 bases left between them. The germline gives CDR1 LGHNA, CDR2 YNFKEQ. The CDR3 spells CASSQERVTEAFF. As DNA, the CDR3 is TGTGCCAGCAGCCAAGAACGAGTCACTGAAGCTTTCTTT.

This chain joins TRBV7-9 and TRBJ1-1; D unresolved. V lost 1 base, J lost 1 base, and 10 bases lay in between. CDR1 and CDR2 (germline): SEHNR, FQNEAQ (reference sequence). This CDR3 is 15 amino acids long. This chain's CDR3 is CASSLGSAGNTEAFF. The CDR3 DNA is TGTGCCAGCAGCTTAGGGTCCGCCGGGAACACTGAAGCTTTCTTT.

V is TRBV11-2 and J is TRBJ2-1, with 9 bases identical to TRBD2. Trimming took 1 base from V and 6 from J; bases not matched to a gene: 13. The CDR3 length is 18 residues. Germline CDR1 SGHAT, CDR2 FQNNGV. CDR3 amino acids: CASSLGRGAGGAINEQFF. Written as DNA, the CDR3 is TGTGCCAGCAGCTTAGGACGAGGAGCGGGGGGTGCAATCAATGAGCAGTTCTTC.

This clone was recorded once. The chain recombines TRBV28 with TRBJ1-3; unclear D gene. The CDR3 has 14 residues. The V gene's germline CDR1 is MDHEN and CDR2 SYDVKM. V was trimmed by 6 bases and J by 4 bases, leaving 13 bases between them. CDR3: CASSSPQYGNTIYF. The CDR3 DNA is TGTGCCAGCAGCTCGCCCCAGTACGGAAACACCATATATTTT.

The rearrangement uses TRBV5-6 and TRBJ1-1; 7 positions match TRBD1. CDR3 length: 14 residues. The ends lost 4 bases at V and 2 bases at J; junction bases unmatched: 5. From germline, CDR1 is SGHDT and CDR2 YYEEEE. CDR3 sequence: CASSPGTVNTEAFF. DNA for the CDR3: TGTGCCAGCAGCCCCGGGACAGTTAACACTGAAGCTTTCTTT.

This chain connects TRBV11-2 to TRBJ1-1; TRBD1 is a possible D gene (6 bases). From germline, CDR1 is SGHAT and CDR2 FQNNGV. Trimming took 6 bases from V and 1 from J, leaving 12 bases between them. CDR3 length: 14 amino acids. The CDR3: CASSSTGPNTEAFF. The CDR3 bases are TGTGCCAGCAGTTCGACAGGACCGAACACTGAAGCTTTCTTT. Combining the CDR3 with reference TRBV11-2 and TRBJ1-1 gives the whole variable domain EAGVAQSPRYKIIEKRQSVAFWCNPISGHATLYWYQQILGQGPKLLIQFQNNGVVDDSQLPKDRFSAERLKGVDSTLKIQPAKLEDSAVYLCASSSTGPNTEAFFGQGTRLTVV.

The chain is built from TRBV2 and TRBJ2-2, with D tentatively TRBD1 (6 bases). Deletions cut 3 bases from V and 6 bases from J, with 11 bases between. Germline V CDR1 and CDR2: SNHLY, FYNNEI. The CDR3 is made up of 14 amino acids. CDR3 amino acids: CASSEAGQSGELFF. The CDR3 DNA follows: TGTGCCAGCAGTGAGGCAGGACAGTCCGGGGAGCTGTTTTTT.

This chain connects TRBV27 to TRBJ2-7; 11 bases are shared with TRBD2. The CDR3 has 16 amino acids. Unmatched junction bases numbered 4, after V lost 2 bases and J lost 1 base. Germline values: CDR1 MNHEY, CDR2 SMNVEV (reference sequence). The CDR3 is CASSLAGTSGSYEQYF. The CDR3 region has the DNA TGTGCCAGCAGTTTAGCCGGGACTAGCGGATCCTACGAGCAGTACTTC.

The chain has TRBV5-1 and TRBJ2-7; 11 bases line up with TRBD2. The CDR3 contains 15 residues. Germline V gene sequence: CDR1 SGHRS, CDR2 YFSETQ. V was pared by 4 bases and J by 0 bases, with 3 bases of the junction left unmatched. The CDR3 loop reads CASSLSGGASYEQYF. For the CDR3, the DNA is TGCGCCAGCAGCCTTAGCGGGGGGGCCTCCTACGAGCAGTACTTC. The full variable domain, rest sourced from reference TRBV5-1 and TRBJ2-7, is KAGVTQTPRYLIKTRGQQVTLSCSPISGHRSVSWYQQTPGQGLQFLFEYFSETQRNKGNFPGRFSGRQFSNSRSEMNVSTLELGDSALYLCASSLSGGASYEQYFGPGTRLTVT.

In DNA, the CDR3 is TGTGCCAGCAGCTTTCTGATAGCCCAGCGGGGCACAGATACGCAGTATTTT. Protein product: CASSFLIAQRGTDTQYF. The chain has TRBV5-4 and TRBJ2-3; possible D gene TRBD2, 6 bases. The CDR3 totals 17 residues. Trimming shortened V by 2 bases and J by 1 base, and 17 bases separated the two germline ends. Germline CDR1 is SGHNT and CDR2 is YYREEE (reference sequence). The complete variable domain, with remaining parts taken from reference TRBV5-4 and TRBJ2-3, reads ETGVTQSPTHLIKTRGQQVTLRCSSQSGHNTVSWYQQALGQGPQFIFQYYREEENGRGNFPPRFSGLQFPNYSSELNVNALELDDSALYLCASSFLIAQRGTDTQYFGPGTRLTVL.

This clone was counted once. DNA of the CDR3: TGCGCCAGCAGGGGACAGAGCTCCTACAATGAGCAGTTCTTC. This codes for CASRGQSSYNEQFF. The chain has TRBV5-1 and TRBJ2-1, with 7 bases fitting TRBD1. There are 14 residues in the CDR3. Germline V gene sequence: CDR1 SGHRS, CDR2 YFSETQ. J was trimmed by 0 bases and V by 5 bases; bases with no gene match: 2.

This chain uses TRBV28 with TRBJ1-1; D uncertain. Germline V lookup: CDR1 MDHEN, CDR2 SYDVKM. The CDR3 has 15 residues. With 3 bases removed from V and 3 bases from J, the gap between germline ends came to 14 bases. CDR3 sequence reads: CASSLAGVGYTEAFF. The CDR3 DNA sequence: TGTGCCAGCAGTTTGGCCGGGGTCGGCTACACTGAAGCTTTCTTT.

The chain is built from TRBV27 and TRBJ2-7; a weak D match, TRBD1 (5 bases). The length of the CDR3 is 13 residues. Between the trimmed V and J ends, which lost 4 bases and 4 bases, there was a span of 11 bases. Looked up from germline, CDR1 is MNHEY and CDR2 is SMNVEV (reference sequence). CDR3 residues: CASSSQGSYEQYF. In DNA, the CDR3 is TGTGCCAGCAGTTCCCAGGGTTCTTACGAGCAGTACTTC.

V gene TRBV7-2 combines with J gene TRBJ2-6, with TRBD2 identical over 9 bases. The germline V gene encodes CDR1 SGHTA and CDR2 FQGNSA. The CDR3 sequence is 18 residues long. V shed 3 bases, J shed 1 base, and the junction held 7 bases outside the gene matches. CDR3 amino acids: CASSLGHAGGSGANVLTF. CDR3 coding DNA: TGTGCCAGCAGCTTGGGTCACGCGGGGGGGTCTGGGGCCAACGTCCTGACTTTC.

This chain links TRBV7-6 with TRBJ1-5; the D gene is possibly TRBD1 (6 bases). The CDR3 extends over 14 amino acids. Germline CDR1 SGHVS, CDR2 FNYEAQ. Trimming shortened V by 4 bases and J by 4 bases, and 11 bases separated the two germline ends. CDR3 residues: CASSSEGGNQPQHF. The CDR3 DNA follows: TGTGCCAGCAGCTCCGAGGGGGGGAATCAGCCCCAGCATTTT.

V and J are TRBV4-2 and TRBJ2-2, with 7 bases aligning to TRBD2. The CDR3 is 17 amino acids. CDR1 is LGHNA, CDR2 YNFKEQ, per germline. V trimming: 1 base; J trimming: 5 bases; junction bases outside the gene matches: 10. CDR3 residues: CASSQGLQAGLTGELFF. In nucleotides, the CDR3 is TGTGCCAGCAGCCAAGGGCTCCAAGCGGGATTGACCGGGGAGCTGTTTTTT.

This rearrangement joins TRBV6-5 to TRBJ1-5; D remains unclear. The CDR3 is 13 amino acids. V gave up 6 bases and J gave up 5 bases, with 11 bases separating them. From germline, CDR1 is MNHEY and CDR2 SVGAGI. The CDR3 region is CASSHGYDQPQHF. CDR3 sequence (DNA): TGTGCCAGCAGCCACGGTTATGATCAGCCCCAGCATTTT.

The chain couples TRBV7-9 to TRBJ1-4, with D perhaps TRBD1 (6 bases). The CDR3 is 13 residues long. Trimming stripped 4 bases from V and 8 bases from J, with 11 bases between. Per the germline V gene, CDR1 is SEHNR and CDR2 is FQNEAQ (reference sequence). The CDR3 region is CASSSDTGEKLFF. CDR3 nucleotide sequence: TGTGCCAGCAGCTCCGATACAGGGGAAAAACTGTTTTTT.

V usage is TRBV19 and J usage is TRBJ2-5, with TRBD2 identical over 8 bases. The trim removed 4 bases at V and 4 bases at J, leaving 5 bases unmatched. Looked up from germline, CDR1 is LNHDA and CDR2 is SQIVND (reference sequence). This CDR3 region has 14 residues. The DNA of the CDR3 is TGTGCCAGTAGTAGACGGGGGGGCCGAGAGACCCAGTACTTC. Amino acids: CASSRRGGRETQYF.

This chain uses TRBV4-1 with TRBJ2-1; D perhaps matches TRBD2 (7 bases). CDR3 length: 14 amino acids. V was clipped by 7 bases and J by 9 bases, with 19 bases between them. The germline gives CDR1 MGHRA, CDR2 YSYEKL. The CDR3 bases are TGCGCCAGCACCCCAACGGGGGGCCAGATTGAGCAGTTCTTC. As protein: CASTPTGGQIEQFF.

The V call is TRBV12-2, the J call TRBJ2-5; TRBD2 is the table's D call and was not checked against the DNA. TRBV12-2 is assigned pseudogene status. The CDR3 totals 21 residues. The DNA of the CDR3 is TGTGCAAGTCGCCAGCGGGAGGGCCGCCCGGAGGGCCTTTCGAAACAAGAGACCCAGTACTTC. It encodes CASRQREGRPEGLSKQETQYF.

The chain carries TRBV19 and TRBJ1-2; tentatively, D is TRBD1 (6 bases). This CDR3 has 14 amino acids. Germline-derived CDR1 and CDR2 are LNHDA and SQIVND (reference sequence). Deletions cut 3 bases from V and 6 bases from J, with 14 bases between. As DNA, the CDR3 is TGTGCCAGTAGTATTACCCTAAGGGGGAATGGCTACACCTTC. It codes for CASSITLRGNGYTF.

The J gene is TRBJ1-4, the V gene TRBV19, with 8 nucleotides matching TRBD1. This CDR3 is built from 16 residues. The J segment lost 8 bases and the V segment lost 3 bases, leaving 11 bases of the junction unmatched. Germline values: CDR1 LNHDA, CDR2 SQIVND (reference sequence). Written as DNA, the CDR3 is TGTGCCAGTAGTATCGGACAGGGTGGTCGCGGCGAAAAACTGTTTTTT. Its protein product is CASSIGQGGRGEKLFF.

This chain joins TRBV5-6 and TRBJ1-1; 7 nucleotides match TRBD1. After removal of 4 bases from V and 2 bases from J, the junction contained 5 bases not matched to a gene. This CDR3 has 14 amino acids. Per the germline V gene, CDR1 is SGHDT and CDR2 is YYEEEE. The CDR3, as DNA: TGTGCCAGCAGCATAGGACAGGCAAACACTGAAGCTTTCTTT. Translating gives CASSIGQANTEAFF.

CDR3 amino acids: CAISVEGSTNEKLFF. The CDR3 bases are TGTGCCATCAGTGTGGAGGGTTCGACTAATGAAAAACTGTTTTTT. This rearrangement joins TRBV10-3 to TRBJ1-4, with D uncertain. V was pared by 4 bases and J by 2 bases, with 11 bases between. This CDR3 is 15 amino acids long. CDR1 and CDR2 from the germline V gene are ENHRY and SYGVKD.

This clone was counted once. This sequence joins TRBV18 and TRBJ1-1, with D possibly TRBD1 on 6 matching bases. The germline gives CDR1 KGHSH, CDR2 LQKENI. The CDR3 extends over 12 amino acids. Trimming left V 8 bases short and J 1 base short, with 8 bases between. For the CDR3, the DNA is TGTGCCAGCACGACAGGGAACACTGAAGCTTTCTTT. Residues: CASTTGNTEAFF.